The clone carrying this T cell receptor (beta chain) was seen more than once but under ten times. Its antigen remains unknown. The data stem from a study of CD8 T cells in ankylosing spondylitis. General study points: Some of the motif variants had earlier been found in reactive arthritis patients' fluid and blood.

The V and J ends lost 4 bases and 4 bases respectively, with 20 bases between them. The CDR3 has 16 amino acids. In germline, CDR1 is SGHVS, CDR2 FNYEAQ. TCRdb analysed the 5' RACE reads with MiXCR anew, one entry per CDR3 protein. The table has 250,000 to 300,000 distinct CDR3 sequences, over 15% seen once. The source of this sequence is a male donor with ankylosing spondylitis or in good health (not recorded which). V usage is TRBV7-6 and J usage is TRBJ2-7; D remains ambiguous. Source material: blood, either unsorted or a sorted T cell fraction (not recorded which). The CDR3 DNA reads as TGTGCCAGCAGCTACTACCCGGCCAGGCCCGAATACGAGCAGTACTTC. Encoded protein: CASSYYPARPEYEQYF.